This T cell receptor (beta chain) was recorded in a study of cytomegalovirus exposure and HLA in healthy donors. Background on the study: Earlier, approximately 110 million unique TCR beta sequences were recovered from 200 million or so T cells by an analysis. Study observations and caveats: An Asian-associated ancestry cluster reportedly showed fewer N-insertions than the approximately 630-donor mean in a later analysis.

Only a few counts were recorded for this clone. Antigen specificity is unknown. V was shortened by 1 base and J by 6 bases, with 7 bases between the two germline ends. CDR1 is MNHNS, CDR2 SASEGT, per germline. The length of the CDR3 is 12 residues. PCR amplification relied on 60 Vbeta primers (plus 13 Jbeta primers). Method: immunoSEQ multiplex PCR; TCRdb's copy keeps in-frame clones and lacks some. The sample has fewer than 250,000 clones, 60% to 85% seen once. Sequencing input: PBMCs. The chain couples TRBV6-1 to TRBJ2-7; D is possibly TRBD2 (5 bases). This TCR derives from a man aged 40-55 years in good health and CMV-seronegative. The CDR3 DNA is TGTGCCAGCAGTGAAGTTCGGGGCGAGCAGTACTTC. Amino acids: CASSEVRGEQYF.